The 18 T cell receptor beta chains below all came from one sample that was sequenced in a study of tumor and adjacent non-tumor tissue in lung cancer. A modified ARM-PCR protocol with three rounds of nested PCR amplified TCRbeta. Via MiXCR, TCRdb re-called the multiplex PCR reads, giving one row per CDR3 protein. The table shows 98,000 or so distinct CDR3 sequences, with 80% occurring only once. The template was RNA from unsorted bulk tissue. Distant lung tissue was collected more than 3 cm away from the tumor edge. The sequenced sample was distant non-tumor lung tissue. The receptors originated from a man between 60 and 75 years old with small cell lung cancer.

As regards this clonotype: Since a much larger clone is just one base distant, this may be a read error. No conserved phenylalanine or tryptophan ends this CDR3, so it is likely a read error. The chain links TRBV12-3 or TRBV12-4 to TRBJ2-1, with D possibly matching TRBD2 (6 bases). The V gene lost 8 bases and the J gene lost 1 base, with 15 bases spanning the gap. This CDR3 region has 15 residues. CDR3 coding DNA: TGTGCCAGCTCCCCCCGGGGGAATTCCTACAATGAGCAGTTCTTA. It yields the protein CASSPRGNSYNEQFL.

Notes on this clonotype: Just one base apart from a much larger clone, this may be a read error. The J gene is TRBJ2-1, the V gene TRBV24-1; tentatively, D is TRBD2 (6 bases). Per germline, CDR1 KGHDR and CDR2 SFDVKD. The CDR3 consists of 13 residues. Trimming took 8 bases from V and 9 from J, leaving 16 bases between them. The CDR3, as DNA: TGTGCCACCAATGCGGGAATGAGCGGTGAGCAGTTCTTC. Amino acid sequence: CATNAGMSGEQFF.

This clonotype was observed many times. CDR3 sequence reads: CATFGGALNTEAFF. Here the CDR3 DNA reads TGTGCCACCTTCGGGGGGGCGCTGAACACTGAAGCTTTCTTT. This chain links TRBV6-1 with TRBJ1-1; perhaps TRBD1 as D (6 bases). CDR3 length equals 14 residues. Germline V CDR1 and CDR2: MNHNS, SASEGT. Deletions cut 10 bases from V and 0 bases from J, with 15 bases between.

The chain couples TRBV29-1 to TRBJ1-2, with D uncertain. The CDR3 runs 12 residues. Germline V gene data show CDR1 as SQVTM and CDR2 as ANQGSEA. For the CDR3, the DNA is TGCAGTGTTTTTTCGGGCCTCTATGGCTACACCTTC. Amino acid sequence: CSVFSGLYGYTF.

This clonotype was recorded at least ten times. V usage is TRBV28 and J usage is TRBJ1-5; D is perhaps TRBD1 (5 bases). V was shortened by 5 bases and J by 7 bases, with 9 bases between the two germline ends. CDR1 is MDHEN, CDR2 SYDVKM, per germline. The CDR3 spans 12 residues. The CDR3: CASSQRGQPQHF. CDR3 DNA: TGTGCCAGCAGTCAACGGGGCCAGCCCCAGCATTTT.

The chain couples TRBV18 to TRBJ2-3, with 9 bases fitting TRBD2. Germline CDR1 and CDR2: KGHSH and LQKENI. This CDR3 is built from 17 residues. The junction had 12 bases not matched to a gene; V was cut back by 4 bases and J by 4 bases. The CDR3 loop is CASSQEPAGGGSDTQYF. The CDR3 nucleotides read TGTGCCAGCTCACAGGAACCAGCGGGAGGTGGGTCAGATACGCAGTATTTT.

In the case of this clonotype: A read error may produce the germline difference seen at one junction end. The rearrangement joins TRBV6-2 or TRBV6-3 to TRBJ1-5, with D possibly TRBD1 on 6 matching bases. Germline CDR1 reads MNHEY; CDR2 reads SVGEGT. The CDR3 contains 16 residues. CDR3 amino acids: CASSYSASGGSGAQHF. In nucleotides, the CDR3 is TGTGCCAGTAGTTACTCGGCCTCGGGGGGCTCCGGGGCCCAGCATTTT.

Comments on this clonotype: An end of the junction differs from the germline gene, which may be a read error. The chain employs TRBV5-5 and TRBJ2-3, with TRBD2 as a possible D gene (5 bases). Germline V lookup: CDR1 SGHKS, CDR2 YYEKEE (reference sequence). The CDR3 is made up of 15 amino acids. For the CDR3, the DNA is TGCGCCAGCAGCTTAGTGGGCCCTAGCACAGATATGCAGTATTTT. The encoded protein is CASSLVGPSTDMQYF.

This clonotype was picked up many times. This chain joins TRBV4-1 and TRBJ2-7; tentatively, D is TRBD1 (6 bases). The CDR3 totals 14 residues. Per germline, CDR1 MGHRA and CDR2 YSYEKL. V shed 4 bases and J shed 3 bases, with 13 bases lying between them. This CDR3 is CASSPVGGDYEQYV. The CDR3 bases are TGCGCCAGCAGCCCAGTTGGGGGCGACTACGAGCAGTACGTC.

Notes on this clonotype: The CDR3 ends on some other residue instead of the conserved phenylalanine or tryptophan, so this is likely a read error. The chain uses TRBV12-3 or TRBV12-4 and TRBJ2-5; 8 bases agree with TRBD1. There are 14 residues in the CDR3. This CDR3 is CSSSLMDREETQYI. CDR3 DNA: TGTTCCAGCAGTTTAATGGACAGGGAAGAAACCCAGTACATC.

Concerning this clonotype itself: The conserved phenylalanine or tryptophan normally closing the CDR3 is absent here, so this likely arose from a read error. The chain couples TRBV7-9 to TRBJ2-1; TRBD2 is a possible D gene (5 bases). Looked up from germline, CDR1 is SEHNR and CDR2 is FQNEAQ (reference sequence). The CDR3 length is 15 residues. CDR3 DNA sequence: TGTGCAAGCAGCTTCCAAGCGGCGCTTTACAATGAGCAGTTCTCC. It is translated as CASSFQAALYNEQFS.

This chain uses TRBV12-3 or TRBV12-4 with TRBJ1-1; 7 bases align to TRBD1. The CDR3 is made up of 14 amino acids. The V and J ends lost 7 bases and 6 bases, in that order; junction bases with no gene match: 11. CDR3 sequence: CASTKIGGVSEAFF. The CDR3 DNA reads TGTGCCAGCACCAAGATAGGGGGCGTATCTGAAGCTTTCTTT.

On this clonotype: A junction boundary mismatches the germline segment, possibly from a read error. The chain uses TRBV6-5 and TRBJ1-2, with 10 nucleotides matching TRBD1. Germline loops: CDR1 MNHEY, CDR2 SVGAGI. The CDR3 covers 16 residues. The CDR3 loop is CANSYVTGTGAYGYTF. In DNA, the CDR3 is TGTGCCAACAGTTACGTAACCGGGACAGGGGCATATGGCTACACCTTC.

Concerning this clonotype: At one end the junction does not follow the germline gene, possibly because of a read error. The chain carries TRBV20-1 and TRBJ2-1; 12 bases match TRBD2. This CDR3 has 19 amino acids. Germline values: CDR1 DFQATT, CDR2 SNEGSKA (reference sequence). The CDR3 loop reads CSTRTPGQGTSGRMDEQFF. For the CDR3, the DNA is TGCAGTACTAGGACCCCGGGACAGGGGACTAGCGGGCGTATGGATGAGCAGTTCTTC.

For this clonotype: A junction end diverges from the germline sequence, so it may reflect a read error. This chain connects TRBV11-3 to TRBJ2-2; the match to TRBD1 covers 7 bases. CDR3 length: 15 amino acids. Germline V gene data show CDR1 as SGHNT and CDR2 as YENEEA. The CDR3 nucleotides read TGTGCCAGCAGCCAGGGACAGTTCGGTATCGGGGAACTGTTTTTT. It encodes CASSQGQFGIGELFF.

Worth noting for this clonotype: Germline and junction disagree at one end, which may indicate a read error. V usage is TRBV11-1 and J usage is TRBJ2-1, with TRBD2 identical over 7 bases. This CDR3 has 18 residues. In germline, CDR1 is SGHAT, CDR2 FQDESV (reference sequence). As DNA, the CDR3 is TGTGCCTGCAGCTCAGAATCGAGGACTAGTGGGAGTGGTAATGAGCAGTTCTTT. This sequence encodes CACSSESRTSGSGNEQFF.

About this clonotype itself: The junction departs from germline at one end; a sequencing error may be responsible. This chain joins TRBV30 and TRBJ2-3, with 9 bases identical to TRBD2. There are 15 residues in the CDR3. Germline assignment: CDR1 GTSNPN and CDR2 SVGIG (reference sequence). In DNA form, the CDR3 reads TGCGCCTGGAGTGATCTAGCGGGACGCACAGGTACGCAGTATTTT. Its translation: CAWSDLAGRTGTQYF.

In the case of this clonotype: One end of the junction fails to match germline, which may point to a read error. The CDR3 protein is CAGSTGASNNQPQHF. The CDR3 DNA is TGTGCCGGCAGCACAGGGGCTAGTAACAATCAGCCCCAGCATTTT. The chain uses TRBV6-2 or TRBV6-3 and TRBJ1-5, with 7 nucleotides matching TRBD1. The CDR3 consists of 15 residues. CDR1 is MNHEY, CDR2 SVGEGT, per germline.